The 26 T cell receptor beta chains reported below all come from one sample, sequenced in a study of T cell responses to AZD1222 COVID-19 vaccine. TCRdb's copy holds only in-frame clones and misses some; the assay was immunoSEQ multiplex PCR. The profile shows 100,000 to 150,000 clones, 90% to 95% of them singletons. The sequences come from peripheral blood, collected 28 days after the second AZD1222 dose. Receptors were obtained from an adult who received the AZD1222 COVID-19 vaccine.

The chain employs TRBV12-5 and TRBJ2-5, with 7 nucleotides matching TRBD2. CDR3 size: 14 residues. Germline-derived CDR1 and CDR2 are LGHNT and FRNRAP. Losses at the gene ends were 5 bases for V and 5 bases for J; bases not matched to a gene: 8. CDR3 residues: CASGPGLHLETQYF. CDR3 sequence (DNA): TGTGCTAGTGGTCCGGGACTACACTTGGAGACCCAGTACTTC.

The CDR3 bases are TGTGCCAGCAGCTTTGGCGGGGGGGCCACAGATACGCAGTATTTT. Its protein product is CASSFGGGATDTQYF. The J gene is TRBJ2-3, the V gene TRBV5-6; the match to TRBD2 covers 9 bases. Trimming removed 2 bases from V and 2 bases from J; junction bases left unmatched: 3. The CDR3 consists of 15 residues. Per the germline V gene, CDR1 is SGHDT and CDR2 is YYEEEE.

V and J are TRBV11-2 and TRBJ1-6; no clear D. Germline CDR1 reads SGHAT; CDR2 reads FQNNGV. The V and J ends lost 5 bases and 9 bases respectively, with 11 bases between them. This CDR3 is 13 amino acids long. CDR3: CASSPDTISPLHF. The CDR3 DNA follows: TGTGCCAGCAGCCCCGACACCATTTCACCCCTCCACTTT.

The J gene is TRBJ2-5, the V gene TRBV6-2 or TRBV6-3; tentatively, D is TRBD2 (5 bases). In germline, CDR1 is MNHEY, CDR2 SVGEGT. This CDR3 contains 14 residues. V gave up 3 bases and J gave up 5 bases, with 13 bases separating them. DNA of the CDR3: TGTGCCAGCAGTTATATTCCCGGCGGGGAGACCCAGTACTTC. Encoded protein: CASSYIPGGETQYF.

This sequence joins TRBV5-1 and TRBJ2-2; 9 bases agree with TRBD2. Germline V gives CDR1 SGHRS, CDR2 YFSETQ. V lost 1 base, J lost 3 bases, and 1 base stayed unmatched. This CDR3 contains 15 residues. The CDR3 here is CASSLSGGYTGELFF. DNA of the CDR3: TGCGCCAGCAGCTTGAGCGGGGGGTACACCGGGGAGCTGTTTTTT.

The V and J genes are TRBV7-9 and TRBJ1-3, with 7 nucleotides matching TRBD1. Trimming removed 8 bases from V and 1 base from J; junction bases left unmatched: 8. This CDR3 comprises 15 residues. Germline V lookup: CDR1 SEHNR, CDR2 FQNEAQ (reference sequence). The CDR3 protein is CASGSTGESGNTIYF. In DNA form, the CDR3 reads TGTGCCAGCGGTAGCACAGGGGAGTCTGGAAACACCATATATTTT.

CDR3 region: CASSYTSLGYTF. The CDR3 DNA reads TGTGCCAGCAGTTATACATCTTTGGGCTACACCTTC. V usage is TRBV6-2 or TRBV6-3 and J usage is TRBJ1-2; no clear D gene. Trimming stripped 3 bases from V and 8 bases from J, with 10 bases between. Germline-derived CDR1 and CDR2 are MNHEY and SVGEGT. CDR3 length: 12 residues.

The rearrangement uses TRBV9 and TRBJ1-5; TRBD1 is a possible D gene (5 bases). The CDR3 has 15 residues. Germline V CDR1 and CDR2: SGDLS, YYNGEE. V was pared by 1 base and J by 1 base, with 9 bases between. The CDR3: CASSVSGTSNQPQHF. CDR3 sequence (DNA): TGTGCCAGCAGCGTAAGCGGGACGAGCAATCAGCCCCAGCATTTT.

The chain combines TRBV9 with TRBJ1-6; TRBD1 is a possible D gene (5 bases). Germline V gives CDR1 SGDLS, CDR2 YYNGEE. With 2 bases removed from V and 0 bases from J, the gap between germline ends came to 15 bases. This CDR3 region has 18 residues. CDR3 coding DNA: TGTGCCAGCAGCGTTGGGACTAACAAAGGCTCCTATAATTCACCCCTCCACTTT. Translating it yields CASSVGTNKGSYNSPLHF.

This clone was seen a few times. V gene TRBV12-5 combines with J gene TRBJ2-7; D remains ambiguous. Germline V gene data show CDR1 as LGHNT and CDR2 as FRNRAP. This CDR3 has 13 amino acids. Between the trimmed V and J ends, which lost 6 bases and 7 bases, there was a span of 16 bases. CDR3 region: CASGLNYTPEQYF. CDR3 bases: TGTGCTAGTGGCCTAAATTACACCCCTGAGCAGTACTTC.

The chain couples TRBV30 to TRBJ2-7; D ambiguous. This CDR3 has 12 amino acids. The V gene's germline CDR1 is GTSNPN and CDR2 SVGIG (reference sequence). The V gene lost 4 bases and the J gene lost 0 bases, with 7 bases spanning the gap. The CDR3 bases are TGTGCCTGGACGCGGAGCTCCTACGAGCAGTACTTC. Amino acid sequence: CAWTRSSYEQYF. Full variable domain (remainder filled in from reference TRBV30 and TRBJ2-7): SQTIHQWPATLVQPVGSPLSLECTVEGTSNPNLYWYRQAAGRGLQLLFYSVGIGQISSEVPQNLSASRPQDRQFILSSKKLLLSDSGFYLCAWTRSSYEQYFGPGTRLTVT.

The chain joins TRBV6-5 to TRBJ1-2; D is undetermined. Germline loops: CDR1 MNHEY, CDR2 SVGAGI. Trimming took 0 bases from V and 4 from J, leaving 12 bases between them. This CDR3 region has 15 residues. CDR3 amino acids: CASSYSLTGSYGYTF. DNA of the CDR3: TGTGCCAGCAGTTACTCGCTGACGGGATCCTATGGCTACACCTTC.

J is TRBJ1-5 and V is TRBV23-1; D is perhaps TRBD1 (6 bases). TRBV23-1 is treated as an ORF (open reading frame) with a function not yet certain. The CDR3 runs to 16 residues. V shed 11 bases and J shed 0 bases, with 20 bases lying between them. CDR3 protein: CAGGLRLGVSNQPQHF. CDR3 sequence (DNA): TGCGCCGGGGGCTTACGGCTAGGGGTTAGCAATCAGCCCCAGCATTTT.

The J gene is TRBJ1-2, the V gene TRBV9; D remains ambiguous. Germline CDR1 reads SGDLS; CDR2 reads YYNGEE. V was pared by 0 bases and J by 5 bases, with 11 bases between. The CDR3 is 14 residues long. The CDR3 protein is CASSVAPDVYGYTF. The CDR3 DNA follows: TGTGCCAGCAGCGTAGCCCCGGACGTATATGGCTACACCTTC.

DNA for the CDR3: TGTGCCAGCAGCTTAGGGACCGGCTCTGGAAACACCATATATTTT. Amino acid sequence: CASSLGTGSGNTIYF. This chain links TRBV7-7 with TRBJ1-3; the D is unclear. CDR3 length equals 15 residues. Germline V gene lookup returns CDR1 SSHAT and CDR2 FNYEAQ (reference sequence). Trimming removed 1 base at V and 0 bases at J, with 7 bases between.

The chain is built from TRBV29-1 and TRBJ2-3; D perhaps matches TRBD2 (5 bases). V lost 3 bases, J lost 10 bases, and 11 bases lay in between. This CDR3 has 11 amino acids. Looked up from germline, CDR1 is SQVTM and CDR2 is ANQGSEA. CDR3 residues: CSVDLAGAQYF. In nucleotides, the CDR3 is TGCAGCGTTGATCTCGCCGGGGCGCAGTATTTT.

The chain joins TRBV6-1 to TRBJ2-7, with D perhaps TRBD1 or TRBD2 (6 bases each). The germline V gene has CDR1 MNHNS and CDR2 SASEGT. Trimming took 1 base from V and 4 from J, leaving 14 bases between them. The CDR3 length is 15 residues. The CDR3 protein is CASSEGPGARYEQYF. The DNA for the CDR3 is TGTGCCAGCAGTGAAGGGCCGGGGGCGCGATACGAGCAGTACTTC.

The chain recombines TRBV7-2 with TRBJ2-7; D uncertain. CDR3 size: 14 residues. CDR1 is SGHTA and CDR2 is FQGNSA in the germline V gene. Trimming cost V 1 base and J 1 base, with 8 bases left between them. Here the CDR3 reads CASSLDYRSYEQYF. CDR3 sequence (DNA): TGTGCCAGCAGCTTAGACTATCGGTCCTACGAGCAGTACTTC.

The rearrangement joins TRBV4-3 to TRBJ2-2; 8 positions match TRBD2. The CDR3 loop spans 14 amino acids. V was pared by 5 bases and J by 5 bases, with 4 bases of the junction left unmatched. Germline assignment: CDR1 LGHNA and CDR2 YSLEER. The CDR3 spells CASSELAATGELFF. The CDR3 DNA sequence: TGCGCCAGCAGCGAACTAGCGGCGACCGGGGAGCTGTTTTTT.

V usage is TRBV11-2 and J usage is TRBJ2-2; 8 bases fit TRBD2. Germline V gene data show CDR1 as SGHAT and CDR2 as FQNNGV. The CDR3 is 15 residues long. The junction had 4 bases not matched to a gene; V was cut back by 2 bases and J by 5 bases. The CDR3 DNA reads as TGTGCCAGCAGCTTAATTGCGGGAGGAACCGGGGAGCTGTTTTTT. Translation: CASSLIAGGTGELFF.

The chain combines TRBV5-4 with TRBJ1-6; the D gene is possibly TRBD1 (5 bases). The CDR3 runs to 12 residues. Trimming removed 6 bases from V and 14 bases from J, with 15 bases in between. CDR1 SGHNT and CDR2 YYREEE come from the germline V gene (reference sequence). Here the CDR3 reads CASNGADLALHF. CDR3 DNA sequence: TGTGCCAGCAATGGGGCGGATTTGGCCCTCCACTTT.

The V and J genes are TRBV27 and TRBJ2-1; D is possibly TRBD2 (6 bases). V gave up 6 bases and J gave up 2 bases, with 17 bases separating them. There are 16 residues in the CDR3. CDR1 and CDR2 (germline): MNHEY, SMNVEV (reference sequence). CDR3 sequence reads: CASSFGDRRAYNEQFF. The CDR3 region has the DNA TGTGCCAGCAGCTTTGGGGATCGGAGGGCCTACAATGAGCAGTTCTTC.

In DNA form, the CDR3 reads TGTGCCAGCAGTCCCCGAGGGGACGCGATCGGAAACACCATATATTTT. Translated: CASSPRGDAIGNTIYF. The chain carries TRBV4-2 and TRBJ1-3; perhaps TRBD1 as D (5 bases). The CDR3 has 16 amino acids. Per germline, CDR1 LGHNA and CDR2 YNFKEQ. Trimming pared 6 bases from V and 4 bases from J, leaving 19 bases between.

The rearrangement links TRBV5-5 to TRBJ2-7; no definite D call. CDR1 is SGHKS and CDR2 is YYEKEE in the germline V gene (reference sequence). The germline V and J ends were trimmed by 1 base and 0 bases, with 23 bases remaining between them. This CDR3 region has 19 residues. The CDR3 nucleotides read TGTGCCAGCAGCTTGTTTATGGTTTCCGGCTTTTTCCCCTCCTACGAGCAGTACTTC. Its translation is CASSLFMVSGFFPSYEQYF.

The rearrangement uses TRBV4-1 and TRBJ2-3; unclear D gene. Germline CDR1 is MGHRA and CDR2 is YSYEKL. CDR3 length: 13 amino acids. Trimming stripped 4 bases from V and 4 bases from J, with 9 bases between. DNA of the CDR3: TGCGCCAGCAGCCTAGAGGTCCCAGATACGCAGTATTTT. It is translated as CASSLEVPDTQYF.

This rearrangement joins TRBV5-4 to TRBJ1-3; perhaps TRBD1 as D (5 bases). This CDR3 has 15 amino acids. Trimming stripped 2 bases from V and 0 bases from J, with 9 bases between. Germline-derived CDR1 and CDR2 are SGHNT and YYREEE (reference sequence). The CDR3 bases are TGTGCCAGCAGCTTAAAGGGGAACTCTGGAAACACCATATATTTT. Its translation is CASSLKGNSGNTIYF.